The 19 T cell receptor beta chains given below trace back to one sample, sequenced in a study of T cell responses to AZD1222 COVID-19 vaccine. Clones were sequenced by immunoSEQ multiplex PCR, and TCRdb holds only the in-frame ones, with some missing. Of approximately 130,000 clones in the sample, roughly 85% are singletons; the top ten hold 7.9%. Sample: peripheral blood, taken 28 days after the second dose of the MenACWY control vaccine. The source is an adult who received the MenACWY meningococcal vaccine as a control.

The chain links TRBV5-1 to TRBJ1-2; tentative D call: TRBD1 (5 bases). The CDR3 consists of 15 residues. V was shortened by 0 bases and J by 1 base, with 10 bases between the two germline ends. Germline lookup yields CDR1 SGHRS and CDR2 YFSETQ. CDR3 protein: CASSLAVGDNYGYTF. CDR3 DNA sequence: TGCGCCAGCAGCTTGGCCGTAGGGGATAACTATGGCTACACCTTC.

This chain links TRBV7-2 with TRBJ2-1, with D unclear. CDR3 length equals 15 residues. Trimming shortened V by 4 bases and J by 0 bases, and 10 bases separated the two germline ends. CDR1 is SGHTA, CDR2 FQGNSA, per germline. The CDR3 sequence is CASSYTSSSYNEQFF. The CDR3 DNA reads TGTGCCAGCAGCTACACCTCCAGCTCCTACAATGAGCAGTTCTTC.

The chain uses TRBV5-4 and TRBJ2-7; D not resolved. From germline, CDR1 is SGHNT and CDR2 YYREEE (reference sequence). Trimming removed 4 bases at V and 4 bases at J, with 15 bases between. The CDR3 length is 14 residues. The CDR3 DNA is TGTGCCAGCAGCCGCGAACTCGGTGGGTACGAGCAGTACTTC. Protein sequence: CASSRELGGYEQYF.

For the CDR3, the DNA is TGTGCCAGCAGCGAACAGGGGTACGAGCAGTACGTC. Translating it yields CASSEQGYEQYV. The V and J genes are TRBV2 and TRBJ2-7; TRBD1 agrees at 7 bases. The CDR3 totals 12 residues. V lost 6 bases and J lost 4; bases outside the gene matches: 3. CDR1 SNHLY and CDR2 FYNNEI come from the germline V gene.

The J gene is TRBJ1-1, the V gene TRBV7-9; tentatively, D is TRBD1 (5 bases). V was clipped by 5 bases and J by 4 bases, with 17 bases between them. Germline V gene sequence: CDR1 SEHNR, CDR2 FQNEAQ (reference sequence). The CDR3 spans 15 residues. The CDR3 coding sequence is TGTGCCAGCAGCCCGGGACTCATGTCGGGCACTGAAGCTTTCTTT. Residues: CASSPGLMSGTEAFF.

The chain links TRBV15 to TRBJ2-7; D is perhaps TRBD1 (6 bases). Germline CDR1 and CDR2: LNHNV and YYDKDF (reference sequence). V shed 1 base and J shed 4 bases, with 8 bases lying between them. The CDR3 is made up of 13 amino acids. In DNA form, the CDR3 reads TGTGCCACCAGCAGAGGCAGGGGTTACGAGCAGTACGTC. Protein product: CATSRGRGYEQYV.

The CDR3 region is CASSLVSGGKVSYNEQFF. For the CDR3, the DNA is TGTGCCAGCAGCTTAGTAAGCGGGGGCAAGGTCTCCTACAATGAGCAGTTCTTC. J is TRBJ2-1 and V is TRBV11-2; 8 nucleotides match TRBD2. The V and J ends lost 1 base and 0 bases, in that order; junction bases with no gene match: 8. The CDR3 sequence is 18 residues long. Germline CDR1 reads SGHAT; CDR2 reads FQNNGV.

The V call is TRBV5-1, the J call TRBJ2-5; 9 positions agree with TRBD1. Losses at the gene ends were 0 bases for V and 13 bases for J; bases not matched to a gene: 7. Looked up from germline, CDR1 is SGHRS and CDR2 is YFSETQ. The CDR3 has 13 amino acids. The CDR3: CASSLGAGQGMYF. The CDR3, as DNA: TGCGCCAGCAGCTTGGGGGCGGGACAGGGCATGTACTTC.

The J gene is TRBJ2-3, the V gene TRBV5-6; D possibly corresponds to TRBD2 (5 bases). The CDR3 runs 16 residues. Germline V gene lookup returns CDR1 SGHDT and CDR2 YYEEEE. Trimming took off 2 bases at V and 0 bases at J, with 13 bases between the two ends. The CDR3 nucleotides read TGTGCCAGCAGCTTTACGTCTAGCTCTAGCACAGATACGCAGTATTTT. This gives the protein CASSFTSSSSTDTQYF.

This clone is a singleton in its sample. The rearrangement joins TRBV24-1 to TRBJ1-2; D is uncertain. V gave up 6 bases and J gave up 3 bases, with 10 bases separating them. The germline V gene encodes CDR1 KGHDR and CDR2 SFDVKD. There are 13 residues in the CDR3. CDR3 DNA sequence: TGTGCCACCAGTCTGAGCCAGTACTATGGCTACACCTTC. Its translation: CATSLSQYYGYTF.

The rearrangement links TRBV9 to TRBJ1-2; D is uncertain. The CDR3 length is 15 residues. From germline, CDR1 is SGDLS and CDR2 YYNGEE. V dropped 0 bases and J dropped 7 bases, with 16 bases sitting between them. DNA for the CDR3: TGTGCCAGCAGCGTAGAAATGGAAGTTCTAGGTGGCTACACCTTC. It translates to CASSVEMEVLGGYTF.

The chain links TRBV5-1 to TRBJ2-1; 12 nucleotides agree with TRBD2. CDR1 and CDR2 from the germline V gene are SGHRS and YFSETQ. Germline trimming cut 2 bases from V and 5 bases from J; bases unmatched to any gene: 5. The CDR3 contains 16 residues. This chain's CDR3 is CASSLALAGGDNEQFF. In DNA form, the CDR3 reads TGCGCCAGCAGCTTAGCTCTAGCGGGGGGGGACAATGAGCAGTTCTTC.

The chain joins TRBV5-1 to TRBJ2-3; unclear D gene. Germline CDR1 is SGHRS and CDR2 is YFSETQ. With 2 bases removed from V and 1 base from J, the gap between germline ends came to 5 bases. CDR3 size: 13 residues. The CDR3 loop is CASSFPGTDTQYF. CDR3 DNA sequence: TGCGCCAGCAGCTTCCCCGGCACAGATACGCAGTATTTT.

The chain has TRBV30 and TRBJ1-5; D unclear. The CDR3 is 16 amino acids. V was pared by 3 bases and J by 2 bases, with 17 bases between. CDR1 and CDR2 (germline): GTSNPN, SVGIG (reference sequence). CDR3 DNA sequence: TGTGCCTGGAGCCAGCTCGCGGGGAGTCGCAATCAGCCCCAGCATTTT. Translating gives CAWSQLAGSRNQPQHF.

The chain combines TRBV23-1 with TRBJ2-5, with 8 bases aligning to TRBD2. TRBV23-1 is an open reading frame, and its role is uncertain. V gave up 6 bases and J gave up 7 bases; unmatched junction bases: 7. The CDR3 runs 13 residues. CDR3 residues: CASRPREGWTQYF. CDR3 coding DNA: TGCGCCAGCAGGCCCCGGGAGGGGTGGACCCAGTACTTC.

This chain joins TRBV5-4 and TRBJ2-3; 8 bases are a match to TRBD2. The J segment lost 1 base and the V segment lost 3 bases, leaving 1 base of the junction unmatched. Germline V CDR1 and CDR2: SGHNT, YYREEE (reference sequence). The CDR3 loop spans 14 amino acids. CDR3 residues: CASSYGGGTDTQYF. The CDR3 region has the DNA TGTGCCAGCAGCTACGGGGGGGGCACAGATACGCAGTATTTT.

The CDR3 protein is CASSLVSGYGNTIYF. CDR3 DNA: TGTGCCAGCAGCTTAGTTTCAGGGTACGGAAACACCATATATTTT. This chain joins TRBV7-9 and TRBJ1-3, with TRBD1 as a possible D gene (5 bases). The V gene's germline CDR1 is SEHNR and CDR2 FQNEAQ (reference sequence). CDR3 size: 15 residues. Trimming took 1 base from V and 4 from J, leaving 11 bases between them.

This chain joins TRBV11-1 and TRBJ2-7; tentatively, D is TRBD1 or TRBD2 (6 bases each). Per germline, CDR1 SGHAT and CDR2 FQDESV (reference sequence). V was trimmed by 4 bases and J by 3 bases, leaving 19 bases between them. The CDR3 is 16 residues long. The DNA of the CDR3 is TGTGCCAGCAGCTCATCAAGGGGGGAACTCCTCTACGAGCAGTACTTC. Its protein is CASSSSRGELLYEQYF.

V is TRBV3-1 (or the pseudogene TRBV3-2) and J is TRBJ2-3; D unclear. The CDR3 is 12 residues long. Germline CDR1 and CDR2: LGHDT and YNNKEL (reference sequence). The V end was cut by 1 base, the J end by 4 bases, with 3 bases between. The CDR3 DNA reads TGTGCCAGCAGCCAAGGGCCAGATACGCAGTATTTT. It translates to CASSQGPDTQYF.